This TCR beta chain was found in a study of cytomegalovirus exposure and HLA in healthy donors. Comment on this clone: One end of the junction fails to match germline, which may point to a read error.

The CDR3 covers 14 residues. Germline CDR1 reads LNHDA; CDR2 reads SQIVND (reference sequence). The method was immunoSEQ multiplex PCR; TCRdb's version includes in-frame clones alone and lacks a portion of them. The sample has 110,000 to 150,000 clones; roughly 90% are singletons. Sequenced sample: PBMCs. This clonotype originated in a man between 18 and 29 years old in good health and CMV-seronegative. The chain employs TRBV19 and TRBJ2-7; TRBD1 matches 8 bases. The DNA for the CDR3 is TGTGCCAGTGGTATAACAGGGGGTTCCTACGAGCAGTACTTC. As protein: CASGITGGSYEQYF.